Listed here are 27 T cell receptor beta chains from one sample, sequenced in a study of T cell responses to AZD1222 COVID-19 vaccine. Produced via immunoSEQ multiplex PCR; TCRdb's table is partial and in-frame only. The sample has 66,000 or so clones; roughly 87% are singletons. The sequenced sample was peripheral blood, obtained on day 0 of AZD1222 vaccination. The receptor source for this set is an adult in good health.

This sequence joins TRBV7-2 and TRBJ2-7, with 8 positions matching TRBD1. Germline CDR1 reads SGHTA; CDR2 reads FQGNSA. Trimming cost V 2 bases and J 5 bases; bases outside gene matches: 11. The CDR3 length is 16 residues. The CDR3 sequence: CASSLLTWTGSHEQYF. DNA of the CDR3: TGTGCCAGCAGCTTACTAACCTGGACAGGGTCCCACGAGCAGTACTTC.

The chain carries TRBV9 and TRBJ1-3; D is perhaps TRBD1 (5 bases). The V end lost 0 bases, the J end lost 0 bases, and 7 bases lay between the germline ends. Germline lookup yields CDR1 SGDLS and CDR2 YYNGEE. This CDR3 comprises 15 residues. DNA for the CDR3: TGTGCCAGCAGCGTAGTTGGGGGCTCTGGAAACACCATATATTTT. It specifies CASSVVGGSGNTIYF.

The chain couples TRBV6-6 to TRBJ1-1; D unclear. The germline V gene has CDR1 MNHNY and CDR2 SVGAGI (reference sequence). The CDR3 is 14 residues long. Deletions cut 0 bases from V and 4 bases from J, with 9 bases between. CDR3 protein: CASSYSNVGTEAFF. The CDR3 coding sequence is TGTGCCAGCAGTTACTCGAATGTGGGCACTGAAGCTTTCTTT.

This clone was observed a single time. CDR3: CASSPQAGDGYTF. As DNA, the CDR3 is TGTGCCAGCAGTCCTCAGGCTGGGGATGGCTACACCTTC. The chain uses TRBV7-2 and TRBJ1-2; unclear D gene. Germline CDR1 is SGHTA and CDR2 is FQGNSA. The CDR3 totals 13 residues. V dropped 6 bases and J dropped 6 bases, with 14 bases sitting between them.

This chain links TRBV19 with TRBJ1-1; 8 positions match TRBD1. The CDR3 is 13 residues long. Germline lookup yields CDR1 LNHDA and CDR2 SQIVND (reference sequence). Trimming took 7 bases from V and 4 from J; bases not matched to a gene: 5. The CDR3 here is CASKGTGRTEAFF. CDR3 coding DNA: TGTGCCAGTAAGGGGACAGGACGCACTGAAGCTTTCTTT.

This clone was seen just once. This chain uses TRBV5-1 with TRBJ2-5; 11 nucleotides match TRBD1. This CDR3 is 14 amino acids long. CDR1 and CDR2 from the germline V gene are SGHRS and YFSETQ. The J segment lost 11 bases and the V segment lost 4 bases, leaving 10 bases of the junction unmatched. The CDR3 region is CASSPGQGAREQYF. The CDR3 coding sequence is TGCGCCAGCAGCCCCGGACAGGGGGCGCGGGAACAGTACTTC.

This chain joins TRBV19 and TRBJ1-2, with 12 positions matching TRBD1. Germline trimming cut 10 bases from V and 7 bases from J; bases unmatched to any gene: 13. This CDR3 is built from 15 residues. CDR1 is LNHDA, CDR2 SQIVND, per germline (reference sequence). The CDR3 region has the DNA TGTGCCATCCGGGACAGGGGGCGGGTTTACTCTGGCTACACCTTC. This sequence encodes CAIRDRGRVYSGYTF. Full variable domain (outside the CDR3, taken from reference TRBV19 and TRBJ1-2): DGGITQSPKYLFRKEGQNVTLSCEQNLNHDAMYWYRQDPGQGLRLIYYSQIVNDFQKGDIAEGYSVSREKKESFPLTVTSAQKNPTAFYLCAIRDRGRVYSGYTFGSGTRLTVV.

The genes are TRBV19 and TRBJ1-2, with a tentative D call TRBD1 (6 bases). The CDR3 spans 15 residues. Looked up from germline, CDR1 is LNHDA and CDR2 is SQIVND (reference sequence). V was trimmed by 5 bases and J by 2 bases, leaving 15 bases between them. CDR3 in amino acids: CASSFRQDPNYGYTF. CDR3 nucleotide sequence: TGTGCCAGTAGTTTCAGACAGGATCCCAACTATGGCTACACCTTC.

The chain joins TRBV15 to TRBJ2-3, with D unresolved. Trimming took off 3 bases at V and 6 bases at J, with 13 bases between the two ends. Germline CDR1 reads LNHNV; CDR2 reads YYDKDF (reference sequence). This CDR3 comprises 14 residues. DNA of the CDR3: TGTGCCACCAGCAGGGAAGAGGAGTCTGATACGCAGTATTTT. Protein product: CATSREEESDTQYF.

The CDR3 region has the DNA TGCGCCAGCAGCCAAGATTTTGGGACGGGTCAGCCCCAGCATTTT. Encoded protein: CASSQDFGTGQPQHF. V gene TRBV4-3 combines with J gene TRBJ1-5, with D possibly matching TRBD1 (5 bases). V shed 0 bases and J shed 6 bases, with 12 bases lying between them. This CDR3 contains 15 residues. From germline, CDR1 is LGHNA and CDR2 YSLEER.

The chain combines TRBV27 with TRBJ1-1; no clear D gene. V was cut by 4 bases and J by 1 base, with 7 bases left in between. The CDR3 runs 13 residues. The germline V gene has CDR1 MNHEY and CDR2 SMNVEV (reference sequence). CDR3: CASSYRQNTEAFF. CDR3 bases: TGTGCCAGCAGTTACCGACAGAACACTGAAGCTTTCTTT.

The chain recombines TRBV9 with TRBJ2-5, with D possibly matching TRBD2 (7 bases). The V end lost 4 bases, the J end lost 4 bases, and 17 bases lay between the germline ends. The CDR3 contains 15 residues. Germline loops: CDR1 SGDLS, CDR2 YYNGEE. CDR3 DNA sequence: TGTGCCAGCAGCCTCACAGGGTGGGGGGGAGAGACCCAGTACTTC. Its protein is CASSLTGWGGETQYF. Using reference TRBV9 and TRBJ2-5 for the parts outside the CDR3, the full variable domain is DSGVTQTPKHLITATGQRVTLRCSPRSGDLSVYWYQQSLDQGLQFLIQYYNGEERAKGNILERFSAQQFPDLHSELNLSSLELGDSALYFCASSLTGWGGETQYFGPGTRLLVL.

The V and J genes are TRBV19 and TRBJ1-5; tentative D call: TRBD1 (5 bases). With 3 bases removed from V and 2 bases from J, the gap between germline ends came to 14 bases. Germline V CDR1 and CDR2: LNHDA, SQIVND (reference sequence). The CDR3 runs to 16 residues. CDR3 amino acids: CASSISQGGGNQPQHF. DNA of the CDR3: TGTGCCAGTAGTATCTCCCAGGGAGGGGGCAATCAGCCCCAGCATTTT.

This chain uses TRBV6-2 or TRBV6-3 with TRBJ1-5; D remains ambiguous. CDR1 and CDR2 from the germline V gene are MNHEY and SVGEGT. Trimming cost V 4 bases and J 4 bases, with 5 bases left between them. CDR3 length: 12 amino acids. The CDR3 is CASSFGNQPQHF. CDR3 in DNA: TGTGCCAGCAGTTTTGGGAATCAGCCCCAGCATTTT.

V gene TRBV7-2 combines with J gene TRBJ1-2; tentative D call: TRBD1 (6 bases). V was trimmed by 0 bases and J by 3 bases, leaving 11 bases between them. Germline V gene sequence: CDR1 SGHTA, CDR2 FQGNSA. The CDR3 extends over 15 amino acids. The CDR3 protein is CASSLAGGGDYGYTF. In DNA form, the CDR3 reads TGTGCCAGCAGCTTAGCGGGGGGCGGGGACTATGGCTACACCTTC.

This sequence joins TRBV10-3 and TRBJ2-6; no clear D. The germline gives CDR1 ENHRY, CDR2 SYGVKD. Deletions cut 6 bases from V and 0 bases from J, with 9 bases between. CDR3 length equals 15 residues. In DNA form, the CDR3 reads TGTGCCATCAGCGACCCTAGCTCTGGGGCCAACGTCCTGACTTTC. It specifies CAISDPSSGANVLTF.

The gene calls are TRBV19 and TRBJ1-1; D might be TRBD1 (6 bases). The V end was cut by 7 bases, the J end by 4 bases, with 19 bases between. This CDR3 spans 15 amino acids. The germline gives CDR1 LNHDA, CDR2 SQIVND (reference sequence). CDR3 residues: CASMGAAGSGTEAFF. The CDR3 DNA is TGTGCCAGTATGGGGGCCGCAGGGTCAGGCACTGAAGCTTTCTTT.

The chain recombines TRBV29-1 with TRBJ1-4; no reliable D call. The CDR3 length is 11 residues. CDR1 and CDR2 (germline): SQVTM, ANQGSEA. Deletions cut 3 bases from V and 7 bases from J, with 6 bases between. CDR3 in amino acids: CSVEVGEKLFF. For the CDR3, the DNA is TGCAGCGTTGAGGTTGGTGAAAAACTGTTTTTT. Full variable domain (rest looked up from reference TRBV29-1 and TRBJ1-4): SAVISQKPSRDICQRGTSLTIQCQVDSQVTMMFWYRQQPGQSLTLIATANQGSEATYESGFVIDKFPISRPNLTFSTLTVSNMSPEDSSIYLCSVEVGEKLFFGSGTQLSVL.

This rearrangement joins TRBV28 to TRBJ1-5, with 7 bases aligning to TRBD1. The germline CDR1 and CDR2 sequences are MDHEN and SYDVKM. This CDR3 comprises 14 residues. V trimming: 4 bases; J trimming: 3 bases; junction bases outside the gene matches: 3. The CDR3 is CASSSQGNNQPQHF. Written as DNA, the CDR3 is TGTGCCAGCAGTTCACAGGGGAACAATCAGCCCCAGCATTTT.

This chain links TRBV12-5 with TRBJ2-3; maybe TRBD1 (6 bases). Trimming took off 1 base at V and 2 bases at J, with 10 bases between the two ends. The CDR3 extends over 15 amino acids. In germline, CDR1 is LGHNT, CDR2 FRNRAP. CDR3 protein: CASGLGTAYTDTQYF. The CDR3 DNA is TGTGCTAGTGGTTTGGGGACAGCCTACACAGATACGCAGTATTTT.

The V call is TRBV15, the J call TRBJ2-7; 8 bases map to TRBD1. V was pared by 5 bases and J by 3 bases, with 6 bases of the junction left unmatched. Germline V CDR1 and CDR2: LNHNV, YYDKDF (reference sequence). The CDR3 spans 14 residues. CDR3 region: CATSSTGTGYEQYF. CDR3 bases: TGTGCCACCAGCTCTACCGGGACAGGCTACGAGCAGTACTTC.

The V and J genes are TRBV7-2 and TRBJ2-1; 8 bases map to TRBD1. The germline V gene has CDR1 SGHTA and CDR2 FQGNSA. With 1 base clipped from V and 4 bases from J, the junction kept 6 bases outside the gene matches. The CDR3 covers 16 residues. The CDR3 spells CASSLVSGGLYNEQFF. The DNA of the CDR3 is TGTGCCAGCAGCTTAGTTTCAGGGGGCCTTTACAATGAGCAGTTCTTC. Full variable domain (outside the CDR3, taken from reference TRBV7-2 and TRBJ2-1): GAGVSQSPSNKVTEKGKDVELRCDPISGHTALYWYRQSLGQGLEFLIYFQGNSAPDKSGLPSDRFSAERTGGSVSTLTIQRTQQEDSAVYLCASSLVSGGLYNEQFFGPGTRLTVL.

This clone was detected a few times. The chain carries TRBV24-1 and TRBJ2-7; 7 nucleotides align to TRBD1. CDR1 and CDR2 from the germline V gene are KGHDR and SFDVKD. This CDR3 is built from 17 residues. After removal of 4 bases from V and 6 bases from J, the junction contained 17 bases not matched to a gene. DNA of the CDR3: TGTGCCACCAGTGACCGAAATGCGAGACAGGGATCGGGCGAGCAGTACTTC. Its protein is CATSDRNARQGSGEQYF.

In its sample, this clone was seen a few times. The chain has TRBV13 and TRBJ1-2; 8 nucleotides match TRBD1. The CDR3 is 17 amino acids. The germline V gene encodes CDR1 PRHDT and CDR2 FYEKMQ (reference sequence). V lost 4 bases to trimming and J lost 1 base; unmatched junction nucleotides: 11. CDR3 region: CASSYGQGRFFNYGYTF. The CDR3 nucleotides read TGTGCCAGCAGCTACGGACAGGGCCGATTTTTTAACTATGGCTACACCTTC.

In DNA, the CDR3 is TGTGCCAGCAGCTTAGGCCGTCTCACCCGGACAGGGGTGTCCGAGCAGTACTTC. As protein: CASSLGRLTRTGVSEQYF. The chain recombines TRBV13 with TRBJ2-7, with 9 bases that match TRBD1. The CDR3 extends over 18 amino acids. After removal of 0 bases from V and 6 bases from J, the junction contained 15 bases not matched to a gene. Germline values: CDR1 PRHDT, CDR2 FYEKMQ (reference sequence).

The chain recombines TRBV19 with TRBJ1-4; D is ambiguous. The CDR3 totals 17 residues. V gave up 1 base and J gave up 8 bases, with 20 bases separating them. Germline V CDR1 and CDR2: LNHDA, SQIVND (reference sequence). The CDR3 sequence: CASSIVLPTGREEKLFF. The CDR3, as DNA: TGTGCCAGTAGTATAGTGTTGCCGACCGGGAGGGAAGAAAAACTGTTTTTT.

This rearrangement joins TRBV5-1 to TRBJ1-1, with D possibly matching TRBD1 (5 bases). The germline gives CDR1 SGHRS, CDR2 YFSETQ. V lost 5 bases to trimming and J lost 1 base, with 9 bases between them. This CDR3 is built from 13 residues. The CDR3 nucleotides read TGCGCCAGCAGGAGGGACTGGAACACTGAAGCTTTCTTT. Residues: CASRRDWNTEAFF.